This passage covers 18 T cell receptor beta chains from one sample sequenced in a study of cytomegalovirus exposure and HLA in healthy donors. The primer mix had 60 Vbeta and 13 Jbeta primers. Only in-frame clones appear in the TCRdb table, and some are missing; sequencing was by immunoSEQ multiplex PCR. The sample carries approximately 180,000 clones, approximately 72% recorded once. The sequenced sample consisted of PBMCs. The receptors were sampled from a human donor in good health.

The chain is built from TRBV7-9 and TRBJ2-7, with D perhaps matching TRBD2 (7 bases). Germline V gives CDR1 SEHNR, CDR2 FQNEAQ (reference sequence). Trimming pared 1 base from V and 3 bases from J, leaving 10 bases between. This CDR3 is 14 amino acids long. Here the CDR3 reads CASSLEGGSYEQYF. CDR3 bases: TGTGCCAGCAGCTTAGAGGGGGGGAGCTACGAGCAGTACTTC.

This clone was observed a single time. This rearrangement joins TRBV7-9 to TRBJ1-4, with D perhaps matching TRBD1 (5 bases). From germline, CDR1 is SEHNR and CDR2 FQNEAQ (reference sequence). CDR3 size: 15 residues. The V end lost 4 bases, the J end lost 5 bases, and 14 bases lay between the germline ends. The chain's CDR3 is CASSSQTGGNEKLFF. DNA for the CDR3: TGTGCCAGCAGCTCCCAGACCGGGGGGAATGAAAAACTGTTTTTT.

This rearrangement joins TRBV6-5 to TRBJ2-1; no firm D call. This CDR3 has 15 amino acids. Germline V gene data show CDR1 as MNHEY and CDR2 as SVGAGI. V lost 4 bases to trimming and J lost 8 bases, with 18 bases between them. CDR3 in DNA: TGTGCCAGCAGTTCTTCAGAGTGGGTTGCGGATGAGCAGTTCTTC. Its translation is CASSSSEWVADEQFF.

CDR3 nucleotides: TGTGCCAGCAGCTCGGGCGGGACAGGGAGCTACGAGCAGTACTTC. It translates to CASSSGGTGSYEQYF. The chain joins TRBV7-8 to TRBJ2-7; the match to TRBD1 covers 9 bases. The V gene end was trimmed by 4 bases and the J gene end by 3 bases; junction bases not matched to a gene: 7. There are 15 residues in the CDR3. From germline, CDR1 is SGHVS and CDR2 FQNEAQ.

The chain is built from TRBV18 and TRBJ2-2, with D tentatively TRBD1 (6 bases). The CDR3 loop spans 14 amino acids. Germline CDR1 and CDR2: KGHSH and LQKENI. Trimming took 3 bases from V and 5 from J, leaving 10 bases between them. CDR3 DNA sequence: TGTGCCAGCTCACCCAACAGGGATACCGGGGAGCTGTTTTTT. This translates into CASSPNRDTGELFF. Full variable domain (remainder filled in from reference TRBV18 and TRBJ2-2): NAGVMQNPRHLVRRRGQEARLRCSPMKGHSHVYWYRQLPEEGLKFMVYLQKENIIDESGMPKERFSAEFPKEGPSILRIQQVVRGDSAAYFCASSPNRDTGELFFGEGSRLTVL.

The chain recombines TRBV11-3 with TRBJ2-1; TRBD2 matches 8 bases. The germline CDR1 and CDR2 sequences are SGHNT and YENEEA. This CDR3 has 16 residues. Unmatched junction bases numbered 7, after V lost 1 base and J lost 5 bases. The CDR3 DNA is TGTGCCAGCAGCTTAGGTTCCGGGGGGGCGGACAATGAGCAGTTCTTC. Translating it yields CASSLGSGGADNEQFF.

The chain joins TRBV7-4 to TRBJ2-7; 12 bases align to TRBD2. V shed 1 base, J shed 10 bases, and the junction held 20 bases outside the gene matches. The CDR3 length is 19 residues. Per the germline V gene, CDR1 is SGHVT and CDR2 is SQSDAQ. The CDR3, as DNA: TGTGCCAGCAGCTTAGTCAGACTAGCGGGGGCCCCCTTTCCTACGAGACAGTACTTC. Residues: CASSLVRLAGAPFPTRQYF.

In this sample, this clone turned up a few times. The rearrangement uses TRBV5-1 and TRBJ2-1, with D perhaps matching TRBD2 (6 bases). CDR3 length equals 18 residues. The germline V gene has CDR1 SGHRS and CDR2 YFSETQ. V dropped 1 base and J dropped 0 bases, with 17 bases sitting between them. Here the CDR3 DNA reads TGCGCCAGCAGCTTGTCTGGTATGGCCGGGAGCTCCTACAATGAGCAGTTCTTC. It specifies CASSLSGMAGSSYNEQFF.

CDR3 amino acids: CSADRKIYF. CDR3 bases: TGCAGCGCGGACAGGAAGATATATTTT. This chain connects TRBV29-1 to TRBJ1-3; 7 positions agree with TRBD1. This CDR3 contains 9 residues. Germline CDR1 is SQVTM and CDR2 is ANQGSEA. V gave up 7 bases and J gave up 13 bases; unmatched junction bases: 4.

This clone appeared once. The chain recombines TRBV7-9 with TRBJ2-1; possibly TRBD1 for D (5 bases). This CDR3 is 15 amino acids long. From germline, CDR1 is SEHNR and CDR2 FQNEAQ (reference sequence). Trimming took off 4 bases at V and 8 bases at J, with 18 bases between the two ends. The CDR3 DNA reads as TGTGCCAGCAGCTCCCGTGGGGCCGGAGTGGATGAGCAGTTCTTC. It yields the protein CASSSRGAGVDEQFF.

J is TRBJ1-2 and V is TRBV4-1; 10 bases line up with TRBD1. With 3 bases clipped from V and 2 bases from J, the junction kept 6 bases outside the gene matches. Per germline, CDR1 MGHRA and CDR2 YSYEKL. The CDR3 is 16 residues long. The CDR3 protein is CASSQGDRGRNYGYTF. CDR3 DNA: TGCGCCAGCAGCCAGGGGGACAGGGGCCGCAACTATGGCTACACCTTC.

The J gene is TRBJ2-1, the V gene TRBV5-1, with 11 nucleotides matching TRBD2. J gave up 6 bases and V 4 bases, and 6 bases lay outside the gene matches. CDR1 is SGHRS and CDR2 is YFSETQ in the germline V gene. The CDR3 contains 15 residues. CDR3 residues: CASSLGTSGRNEQFF. The CDR3, as DNA: TGCGCCAGCAGCCTGGGGACTAGCGGACGCAATGAGCAGTTCTTC.

The chain recombines TRBV27 with TRBJ2-1; TRBD1 is a possible D gene (5 bases). Germline loops: CDR1 MNHEY, CDR2 SMNVEV (reference sequence). This CDR3 comprises 13 residues. The V gene lost 2 bases and the J gene lost 4 bases, with 6 bases spanning the gap. CDR3 sequence: CASSLDRYNEQFF. The CDR3 DNA sequence: TGTGCCAGCAGTTTAGACAGATACAATGAGCAGTTCTTC.

This chain uses TRBV18 with TRBJ1-2; a weak D match, TRBD1 (6 bases). Germline V lookup: CDR1 KGHSH, CDR2 LQKENI. The ends were cut back, 2 bases at V and 7 bases at J, with 8 bases in the middle. There are 12 residues in the CDR3. CDR3 DNA: TGTGCCAGCTCACCAGGACAGAGTGGCTACACCTTC. Translated: CASSPGQSGYTF.

The V call is TRBV19, the J call TRBJ1-1; D possibly corresponds to TRBD1 (6 bases). The CDR3 contains 14 residues. V was cut by 4 bases and J by 4 bases, with 13 bases left in between. CDR1 and CDR2 (germline): LNHDA, SQIVND (reference sequence). CDR3 sequence reads: CASSSRGRGTEAFF. Written as DNA, the CDR3 is TGTGCCAGTAGTAGCAGGGGTCGGGGCACTGAAGCTTTCTTT.

This clone was detected only once. The junction and the germline gene differ at one end; a read error may be behind it. The rearrangement uses TRBV7-7 and TRBJ2-2; no definite D call. The germline gives CDR1 SSHAT, CDR2 FNYEAQ (reference sequence). The CDR3 extends over 14 amino acids. The CDR3 bases are TGTGCTAGCAGCCCGACTGCGAACACCGGGGAGCTGTTTTTT. Protein: CASSPTANTGELFF.

The chain couples TRBV18 to TRBJ1-1, with 7 bases fitting TRBD1. Germline CDR1 reads KGHSH; CDR2 reads LQKENI. This CDR3 contains 15 residues. The junction had 7 bases not matched to a gene; V was cut back by 6 bases and J by 0 bases. Written as DNA, the CDR3 is TGTGCCAGCTCCCAGGACAGGCGGGTGAACACTGAAGCTTTCTTT. Protein sequence: CASSQDRRVNTEAFF.

V is TRBV19 and J is TRBJ1-1; TRBD1 matches at 7 bases. The CDR3 consists of 15 residues. In germline, CDR1 is LNHDA, CDR2 SQIVND (reference sequence). J was trimmed by 1 base and V by 4 bases; bases with no gene match: 6. CDR3 bases: TGTGCCAGTAGTAAAAACCGGGACAGGAACACTGAAGCTTTCTTT. It is translated as CASSKNRDRNTEAFF.